This T cell receptor beta chain was sequenced for a study of response to subunit inactivated influenza vaccine. Study outcomes and limitations: Authors suggested that a seasonal influenza vaccination recruits few new T cells each time.

The germline V gene has CDR1 MGHRA and CDR2 YSYEKL. V was pared by 1 base and J by 1 base, with 7 bases of the junction left unmatched. The CDR3 is 16 residues long. TCRdb called the RT-PCR reads again in MiXCR, with one record for every CDR3 protein. The table has some 500,000 distinct CDR3 sequences, less than 30% seen once. About this clonotype: What it recognizes is unknown.

Here the sequenced sample was CD4+ T cells sorted from PBMCs, taken roughly 5 days after vaccination. This clonotype was obtained from a man aged 50-59 years who received an inactivated influenza vaccine. The chain recombines TRBV4-1 with TRBJ2-7; 7 nucleotides match TRBD1. This CDR3 reads CASSQVPGTASYEQYF. The CDR3 bases are TGCGCCAGCAGCCAAGTACCGGGGACAGCATCCTACGAGCAGTACTTC.